The rows below give T cell receptor beta chains drawn from one sample of a study of blood T cell repertoires in COVID-19. TCRdb keeps only in-frame clones here, not all; method: immunoSEQ multiplex PCR. This sample has 140,000 to 150,000 clones; around four fifths occur once, and the top ten carry less than 50%. The sample was peripheral blood. These receptors were collected from a human donor in a cohort sampled during active COVID-19. Each CDR3 is given with its conserved first and last residue. The D gene is left open where the match is weak. Size tells how often a clone was seen (once, few, many) or the class of an expanded clone, and some rows leave it out.

size	V	J	D	DNA	CDR3
.	TRBV2	TRBJ2-5	TRBD2	TGTGCCAGCAGGGTTGGGACTAGCGGGGGCCTCCAAGAGACCCAGTACTTC	CASRVGTSGGLQETQYF
.	TRBV7-2	TRBJ1-2	TRBD1	TGTGCCAGCAGCTTGCCCGGGACAGGCTATGGCTACACCTTC	CASSLPGTGYGYTF
.	TRBV3-1/TRBV3-2	TRBJ2-7	TRBD1	TGTGCCAGCAGCCAAGATCGGCCAGGGGGATTCCACGAGCAGTACTTC	CASSQDRPGGFHEQYF
.	TRBV7-8	TRBJ1-5	.	TGTGCCAGCAGCTCCGGGGTTTACGGCAATCAGCCCCAGCATTTT	CASSSGVYGNQPQHF
.	TRBV6-5	TRBJ1-2	.	TGTGCCAGCGGGGGCAGGGCCACTGGCTACACCTTC	CASGGRATGYTF
.	TRBV6-1	TRBJ2-7	.	TGTGCCAGCAGTGAAGCAGGGGCTCCCTACGAGCAGTACTTC	CASSEAGAPYEQYF
.	TRBV5-5	TRBJ2-5	TRBD2	TGTGCCAGCAGCTTCGCGGGGGGCGGGGAGACCCAGTACTTC	CASSFAGGGETQYF
.	TRBV19	TRBJ1-4	TRBD1	TGTGCCAGTAGTACTTCCAGGGGGCCAGGAAGGGAAAAACTGTTTTTT	CASSTSRGPGREKLFF
few	TRBV3-1/TRBV3-2	TRBJ1-1	TRBD1	TGTGCCAGCAGCCAAGCACAGGGGGACACTGAAGCTTTCTTT	CASSQAQGDTEAFF
.	TRBV9	TRBJ2-5	.	TGTGCCAGCAGCGTAGGAGGGTCAACGGAGACCCAGTACTTC	CASSVGGSTETQYF
once	TRBV10-3	TRBJ1-2	TRBD1	TGTGCCATCAGGCCGACAGGGGCGACAAACTATGGCTACACCTTC	CAIRPTGATNYGYTF
.	TRBV18	TRBJ1-1	TRBD1	TGTGCCAGCTCACTCCGGGACAGGGTGAACACTGAAGCTTTCTTT	CASSLRDRVNTEAFF
.	TRBV5-4	TRBJ2-1	.	TGTGCCAGCAGCCCAGGGGGGCTTGGGGCCTACAATGAGCAGTTCTTC	CASSPGGLGAYNEQFF
few	TRBV4-1	TRBJ2-5	TRBD1	TGCGCCAGCAGACAGACAGGGGGCAAAGAGACCCAGTACTTC	CASRQTGGKETQYF
.	TRBV5-4	TRBJ1-3	.	TGTGCCAGCAGCCCGGGGGGTGGAAACACCATATATTTT	CASSPGGGNTIYF
.	TRBV7-2	TRBJ2-3	.	TGTGCCAGCAGCTGGGGCTACACAGATACGCAGTATTTT	CASSWGYTDTQYF
.	TRBV6-6	TRBJ1-2	.	TGTGCCAGCAGTTACGGGGAGGGGGGAACCACCTTC	CASSYGEGGTTF
.	TRBV30	TRBJ2-2	TRBD1	TGTGCCCGAGACAGGGTGAGAAACACCGGGGAGCTGTTTTTT	CARDRVRNTGELFF